The present T cell receptor (beta chain) was sequenced within a study of human T cells and chemical hapten exposure. As the library was built, unique molecular identifiers were attached to individual cDNA molecules. TCRdb fed the RACE reads into MiXCR, producing one record per CDR3 protein. The top ten hold about 8.2% of the sample, which has 380,000 or so distinct CDR3 sequences, about 5% seen once. Noted time point: pre-sensitization, week 0. The treatment denotes: therapeutic diphenylcyclopropenone sensitization with weekly scalp DPC. This clonotype was counted many times. With V trimmed by 6 bases and J by 6 bases, 7 bases remained unmatched. This CDR3 region has 14 residues. Per germline, CDR1 MNHEY and CDR2 SVGEGT.

The sample consisted of whole blood, taken in connection with sensitization to the hapten diphenylcyclopropenone (DPC). This clonotype was sampled from a woman in her late teens or twenties with alopecia areata. Some clones in this sample may be carry-over from other donors' samples. J is TRBJ1-5 and V is TRBV6-2 or TRBV6-3, with 8 bases lining up with TRBD1. As DNA, the CDR3 is TGTGCCAGCAGCCGTGGGACAGGTAGTCAGCCCCAGCATTTT. Translated, it gives CASSRGTGSQPQHF.